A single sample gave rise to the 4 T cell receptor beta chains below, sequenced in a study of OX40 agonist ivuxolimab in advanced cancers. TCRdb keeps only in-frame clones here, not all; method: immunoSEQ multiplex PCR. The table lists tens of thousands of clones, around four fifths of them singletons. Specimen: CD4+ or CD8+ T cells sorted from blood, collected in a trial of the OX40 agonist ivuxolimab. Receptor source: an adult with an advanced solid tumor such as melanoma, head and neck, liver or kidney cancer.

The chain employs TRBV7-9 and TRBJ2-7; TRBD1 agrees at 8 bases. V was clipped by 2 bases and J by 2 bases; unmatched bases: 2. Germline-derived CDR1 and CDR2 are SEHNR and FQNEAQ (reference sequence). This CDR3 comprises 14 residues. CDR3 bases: TGTGCCAGCAGCTTAACGGACAGGGCCTACGAGCAGTACTTC. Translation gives CASSLTDRAYEQYF.

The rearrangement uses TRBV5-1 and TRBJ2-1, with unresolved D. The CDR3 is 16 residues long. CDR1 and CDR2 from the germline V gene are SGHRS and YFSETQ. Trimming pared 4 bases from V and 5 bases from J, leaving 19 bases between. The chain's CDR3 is CASSDPLGLGHNEQFF. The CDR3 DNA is TGCGCCAGCAGCGATCCCCTGGGTCTAGGGCACAATGAGCAGTTCTTC.

As DNA, the CDR3 is TGTGCCAGCAGCCCCCCCGGGGGCCTCGAGCAGTACTTC. Translation gives CASSPPGGLEQYF. V gene TRBV14 combines with J gene TRBJ2-7; perhaps D is TRBD1 or TRBD2 (6 bases each). V dropped 4 bases and J dropped 6 bases, with 13 bases sitting between them. There are 13 residues in the CDR3. From germline, CDR1 is SGHDN and CDR2 FVKESK.

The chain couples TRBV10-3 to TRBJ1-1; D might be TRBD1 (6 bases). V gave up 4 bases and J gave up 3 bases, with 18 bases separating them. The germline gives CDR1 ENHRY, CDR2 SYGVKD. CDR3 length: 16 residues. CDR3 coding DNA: TGTGCCATCAGTGCCCTTAACGAGGGGGTGGACACTGAAGCTTTCTTT. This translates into CAISALNEGVDTEAFF.